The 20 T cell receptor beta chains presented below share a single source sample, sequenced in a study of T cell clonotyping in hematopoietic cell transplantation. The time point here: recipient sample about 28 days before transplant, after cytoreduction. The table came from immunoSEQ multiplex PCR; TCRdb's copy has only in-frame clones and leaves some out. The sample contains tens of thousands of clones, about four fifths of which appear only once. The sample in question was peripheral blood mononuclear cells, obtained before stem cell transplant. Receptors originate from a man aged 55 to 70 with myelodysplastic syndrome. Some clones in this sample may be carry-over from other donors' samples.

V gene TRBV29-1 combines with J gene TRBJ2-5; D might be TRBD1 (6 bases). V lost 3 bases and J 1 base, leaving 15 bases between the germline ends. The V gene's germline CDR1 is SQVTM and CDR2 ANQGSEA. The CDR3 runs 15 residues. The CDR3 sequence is CSVEGMGHLQETQYF. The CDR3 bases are TGCAGCGTTGAGGGCATGGGACACCTCCAAGAGACCCAGTACTTC.

CDR3 amino acids: CATMSSAPQPQHF. As DNA, the CDR3 is TGTGCCACCATGAGTAGCGCACCGCAGCCCCAGCATTTT. The chain carries TRBV28 and TRBJ1-5, with D unresolved. The V end was cut by 10 bases, the J end by 7 bases, with 17 bases between. CDR3 length: 13 amino acids. Germline V gene sequence: CDR1 MDHEN, CDR2 SYDVKM. The full variable domain, rest sourced from reference TRBV28 and TRBJ1-5, is DVKVTQSSRYLVKRTGEKVFLECVQDMDHENMFWYRQDPGLGLRLIYFSYDVKMKEKGDIPEGYSVSREKKERFSLILESASTNQTSMYLCATMSSAPQPQHFGDGTRLSIL.

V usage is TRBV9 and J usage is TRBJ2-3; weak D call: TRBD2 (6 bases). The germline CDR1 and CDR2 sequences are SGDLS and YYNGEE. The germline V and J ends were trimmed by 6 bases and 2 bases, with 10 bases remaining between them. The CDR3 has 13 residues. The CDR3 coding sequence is TGTGCCAGCATGGCGGGGACCACAGATACGCAGTATTTT. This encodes CASMAGTTDTQYF.

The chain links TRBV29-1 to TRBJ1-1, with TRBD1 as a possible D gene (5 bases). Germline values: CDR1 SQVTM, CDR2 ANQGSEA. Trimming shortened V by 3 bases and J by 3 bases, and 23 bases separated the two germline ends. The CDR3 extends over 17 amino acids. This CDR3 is CSVDKRQGLRTDTEAFF. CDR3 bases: TGCAGCGTTGATAAGCGGCAGGGTCTACGTACGGACACTGAAGCTTTCTTT.

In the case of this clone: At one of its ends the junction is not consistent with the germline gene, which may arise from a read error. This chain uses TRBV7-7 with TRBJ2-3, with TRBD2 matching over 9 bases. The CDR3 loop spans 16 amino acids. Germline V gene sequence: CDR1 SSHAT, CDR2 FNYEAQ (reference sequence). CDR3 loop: CASSLGTSRDTDTQYF. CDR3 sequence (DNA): TGTGCTAGCAGCTTAGGGACTAGCAGGGACACAGATACGCAGTATTTT.

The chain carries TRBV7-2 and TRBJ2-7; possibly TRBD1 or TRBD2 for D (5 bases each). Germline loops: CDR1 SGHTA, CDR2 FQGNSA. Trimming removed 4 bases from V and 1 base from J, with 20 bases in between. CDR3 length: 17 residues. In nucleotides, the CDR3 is TGTGCCAGCAGCTATTTTGCTCAGGGTGGGGGTTCCTACGAGCAGTACTTC. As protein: CASSYFAQGGGSYEQYF.

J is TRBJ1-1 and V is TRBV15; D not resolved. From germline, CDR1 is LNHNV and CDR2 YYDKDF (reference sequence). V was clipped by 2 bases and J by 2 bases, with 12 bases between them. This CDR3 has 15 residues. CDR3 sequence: CATSRQAQSNTEAFF. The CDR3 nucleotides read TGTGCCACCAGCAGACAAGCACAGTCCAACACTGAAGCTTTCTTT.

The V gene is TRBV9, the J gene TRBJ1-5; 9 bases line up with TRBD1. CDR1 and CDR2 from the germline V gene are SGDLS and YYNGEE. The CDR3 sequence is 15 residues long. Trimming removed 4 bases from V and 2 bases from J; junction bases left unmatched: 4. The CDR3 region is CASSQGQGRNQPQHF. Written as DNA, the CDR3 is TGTGCCAGCAGCCAGGGACAGGGTCGCAATCAGCCCCAGCATTTT.

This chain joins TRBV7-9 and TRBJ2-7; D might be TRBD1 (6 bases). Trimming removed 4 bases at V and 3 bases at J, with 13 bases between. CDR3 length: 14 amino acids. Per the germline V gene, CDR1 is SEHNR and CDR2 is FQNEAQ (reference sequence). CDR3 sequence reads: CASSSRTESYEQYF. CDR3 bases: TGTGCCAGCAGCTCGCGGACAGAAAGCTACGAGCAGTACTTC.

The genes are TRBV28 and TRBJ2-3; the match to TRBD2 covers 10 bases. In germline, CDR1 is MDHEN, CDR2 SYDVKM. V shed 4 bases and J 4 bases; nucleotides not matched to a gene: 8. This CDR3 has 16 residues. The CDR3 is CASSSPSSGGSDTQYF. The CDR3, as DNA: TGTGCCAGCAGTTCCCCGTCTAGCGGGGGATCAGATACGCAGTATTTT.

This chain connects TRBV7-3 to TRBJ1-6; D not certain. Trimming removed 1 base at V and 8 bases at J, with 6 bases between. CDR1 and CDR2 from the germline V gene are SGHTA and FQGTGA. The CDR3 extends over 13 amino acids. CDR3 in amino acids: CASSLISDSPLHF. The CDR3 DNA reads TGTGCCAGCAGCTTAATATCGGATTCACCCCTCCACTTT.

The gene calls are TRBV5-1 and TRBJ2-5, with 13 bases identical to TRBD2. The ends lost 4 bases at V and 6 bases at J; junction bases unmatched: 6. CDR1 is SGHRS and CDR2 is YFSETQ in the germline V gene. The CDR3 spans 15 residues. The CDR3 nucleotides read TGCGCCAGCAGCCCAGGGACTAGCGGGGTGAAGACCCAGTACTTC. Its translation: CASSPGTSGVKTQYF. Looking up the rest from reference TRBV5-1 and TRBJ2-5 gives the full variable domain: KAGVTQTPRYLIKTRGQQVTLSCSPISGHRSVSWYQQTPGQGLQFLFEYFSETQRNKGNFPGRFSGRQFSNSRSEMNVSTLELGDSALYLCASSPGTSGVKTQYFGPGTRLLVL.

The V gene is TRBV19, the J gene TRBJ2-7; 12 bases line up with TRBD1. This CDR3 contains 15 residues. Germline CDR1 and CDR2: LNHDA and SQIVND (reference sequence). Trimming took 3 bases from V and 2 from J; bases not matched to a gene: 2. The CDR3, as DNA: TGTGCCAGTAGTATGGGGACAGGGGGCACCTACGAGCAGTACTTC. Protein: CASSMGTGGTYEQYF.

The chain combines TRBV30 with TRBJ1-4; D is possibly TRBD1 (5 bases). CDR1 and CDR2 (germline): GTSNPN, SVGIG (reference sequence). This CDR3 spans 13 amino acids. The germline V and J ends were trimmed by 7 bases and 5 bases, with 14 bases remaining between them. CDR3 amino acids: CASTRGSNEKLFF. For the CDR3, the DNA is TGTGCCTCCACCCGGGGCTCCAATGAAAAACTGTTTTTT.

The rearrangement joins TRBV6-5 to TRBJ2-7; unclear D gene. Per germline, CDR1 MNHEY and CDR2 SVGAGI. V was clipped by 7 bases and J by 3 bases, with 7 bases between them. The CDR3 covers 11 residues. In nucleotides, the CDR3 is TGTGCCAGCACCACGGGCTACGAGCAGTACTTC. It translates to CASTTGYEQYF.

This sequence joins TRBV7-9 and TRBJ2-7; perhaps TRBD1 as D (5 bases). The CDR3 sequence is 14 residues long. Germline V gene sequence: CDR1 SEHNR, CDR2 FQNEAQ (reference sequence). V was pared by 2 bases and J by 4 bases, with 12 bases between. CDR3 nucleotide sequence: TGTGCCAGCAGCTTAATGGCAGGGATTTACGAGCAGTACTTC. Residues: CASSLMAGIYEQYF.

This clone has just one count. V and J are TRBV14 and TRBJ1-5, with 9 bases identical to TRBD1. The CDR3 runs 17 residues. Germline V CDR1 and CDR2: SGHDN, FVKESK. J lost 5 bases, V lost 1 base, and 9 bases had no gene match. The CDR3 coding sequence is TGTGCCAGCAGCCAAGGTTTTACAGGGGGCCAGTATCAGCCCCAGCATTTT. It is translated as CASSQGFTGGQYQPQHF.

The CDR3 DNA follows: TGTGCCAGTAGTATAGATTCCGGGACAGGGTATGGCTACACCTTC. It translates to CASSIDSGTGYGYTF. The chain has TRBV19 and TRBJ1-2, with TRBD1 matching 9 bases. The CDR3 is made up of 15 amino acids. Germline CDR1 reads LNHDA; CDR2 reads SQIVND (reference sequence). The V gene end was trimmed by 0 bases and the J gene end by 5 bases; junction bases not matched to a gene: 4.

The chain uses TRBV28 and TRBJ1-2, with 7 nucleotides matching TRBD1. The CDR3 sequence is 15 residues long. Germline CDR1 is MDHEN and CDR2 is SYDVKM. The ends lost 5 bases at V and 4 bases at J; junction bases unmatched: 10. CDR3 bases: TGTGCCAGCAGTCCCCTGGGACAGATACTCTATGGCTACACCTTC. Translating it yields CASSPLGQILYGYTF.

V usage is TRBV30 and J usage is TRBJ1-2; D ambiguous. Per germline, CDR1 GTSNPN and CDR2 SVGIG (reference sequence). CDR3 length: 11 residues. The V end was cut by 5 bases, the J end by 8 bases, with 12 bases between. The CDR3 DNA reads TGTGCCTGGGGACGGACTCTGGGCTACACCTTC. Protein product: CAWGRTLGYTF.